This TCR beta chain originates from a study of T-cell reconstitution after alpha-beta-depleted transplantation in children. The TCRbeta library incorporated unique molecular identifiers. TCRdb re-derived calls from the PCR reads in MiXCR, one entry per CDR3 protein. The sample lists around 700,000 distinct CDR3 sequences, around 13% occurring once. This clonotype came up a few times. The sequenced sample was PBMCs, obtained before TCRalphabeta/CD19-depleted stem cell transplant. The receptor was derived from a girl aged 2 to 10 with congenital amegakaryocytic thrombocytopenia, due to receive a stem cell transplant.

CDR3 sequence (DNA): TGCGCCAGCAGCCGGGACAGGACCAATTCACCCCTCCACTTT. Translating it yields CASSRDRTNSPLHF. The chain combines TRBV5-1 with TRBJ1-6, with TRBD1 matching over 8 bases. This CDR3 spans 14 amino acids. Germline V CDR1 and CDR2: SGHRS, YFSETQ. J was trimmed by 7 bases and V by 4 bases; bases with no gene match: 4.